This T cell receptor beta chain originates from a study of human T cells and chemical hapten exposure. Study-wide context: Variation in per-sample TCR yields came mainly from small pooled library volume differences.

Time point described: healthy volunteer bleed at 2 weeks. From whole blood left unfractionated, total RNA was extracted. The sample holds a few counts of this clonotype. The antigen is unknown. CDR3 length: 16 residues. The J segment lost 6 bases and the V segment lost 5 bases, leaving 11 bases of the junction unmatched. Per the germline V gene, CDR1 is MNHEY and CDR2 is SMNVEV (reference sequence). Broader study findings: TCRs exceeding 1 in 1000 frequency stayed unchanged with DPC sensitization.

Individual cDNA molecules in this library carried unique molecular identifiers. Authors' data handling: Per-sample TCR counts ranged from about 20,000 to 750,000, median approximately 98,000. In TCRdb, the RACE reads were re-called with MiXCR into one record per CDR3 protein. The V and J calls were not made by the authors but by TCRdb's processing. The sample includes some 50,000 distinct CDR3 sequences, about 4.5% seen only once; the top ten take approximately 1.7%. The rearrangement links TRBV27 to TRBJ1-5, with 9 positions matching TRBD1. The TCR originated in a female donor in good health. Some clones in this sample may be carry-over from other donors' samples. The specimen sequenced was whole blood. The CDR3 sequence: CASSPWDRVVGQPQHF. As DNA, the CDR3 is TGTGCCAGCAGTCCCTGGGACAGGGTAGTCGGTCAGCCCCAGCATTTT.